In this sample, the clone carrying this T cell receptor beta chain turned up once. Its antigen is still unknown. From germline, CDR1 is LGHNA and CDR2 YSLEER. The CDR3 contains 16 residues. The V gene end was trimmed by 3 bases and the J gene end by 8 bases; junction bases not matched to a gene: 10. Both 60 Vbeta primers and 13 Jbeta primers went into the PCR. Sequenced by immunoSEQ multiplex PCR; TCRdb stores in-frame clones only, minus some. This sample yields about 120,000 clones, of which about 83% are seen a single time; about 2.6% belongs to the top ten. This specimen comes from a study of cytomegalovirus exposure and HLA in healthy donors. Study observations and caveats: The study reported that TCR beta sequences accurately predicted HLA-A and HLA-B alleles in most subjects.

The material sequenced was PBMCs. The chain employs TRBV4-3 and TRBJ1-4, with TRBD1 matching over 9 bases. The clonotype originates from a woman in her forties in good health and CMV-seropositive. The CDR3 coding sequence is TGCGCCAGCAGCCAGAATCCGGGACAGGGAAGGGAAAAACTGTTTTTT. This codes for CASSQNPGQGREKLFF.